Listed here are 3 T cell receptor beta chains from one sample, sequenced in a study of shared T cell receptors in the human thymus. TCRdb keeps only in-frame clones here, not all; method: immunoSEQ multiplex PCR. This table has 55,000 to 75,000 clones, more than 90% appearing once. Sequenced material: thymocytes. All receptors derive from a human donor.

This rearrangement joins TRBV5-4 to TRBJ2-7, with D perhaps matching TRBD2 (7 bases). CDR3 length: 14 amino acids. CDR1 and CDR2 from the germline V gene are SGHNT and YYREEE (reference sequence). V gave up 0 bases and J gave up 6 bases, with 13 bases separating them. The CDR3 nucleotides read TGTGCCAGCAGCTTGGAGGGGGGGATTAGCGAGCAGTACTTC. It encodes CASSLEGGISEQYF. Filled out from reference TRBV5-4 and TRBJ2-7, the complete variable domain reads ETGVTQSPTHLIKTRGQQVTLRCSSQSGHNTVSWYQQALGQGPQFIFQYYREEENGRGNFPPRFSGLQFPNYSSELNVNALELDDSALYLCASSLEGGISEQYFGPGTRLTVT.

V is TRBV7-6 and J is TRBJ2-1; tentatively, D is TRBD2 (6 bases). The CDR3 totals 14 residues. From germline, CDR1 is SGHVS and CDR2 FNYEAQ. Between the trimmed V and J ends, which lost 1 base and 4 bases, there was a span of 8 bases. CDR3 protein: CASSLGDFYNEQFF. CDR3 DNA sequence: TGTGCCAGCAGCTTAGGGGACTTTTACAATGAGCAGTTCTTC.

V gene TRBV27 combines with J gene TRBJ1-1; D is unresolved. This CDR3 contains 16 residues. Germline CDR1 MNHEY, CDR2 SMNVEV (reference sequence). The V and J ends lost 5 bases and 3 bases respectively, with 19 bases between them. DNA of the CDR3: TGTGCCAGCAGTCCGCGGGTCAGGAATCCGTACACTGAAGCTTTCTTT. Protein: CASSPRVRNPYTEAFF.